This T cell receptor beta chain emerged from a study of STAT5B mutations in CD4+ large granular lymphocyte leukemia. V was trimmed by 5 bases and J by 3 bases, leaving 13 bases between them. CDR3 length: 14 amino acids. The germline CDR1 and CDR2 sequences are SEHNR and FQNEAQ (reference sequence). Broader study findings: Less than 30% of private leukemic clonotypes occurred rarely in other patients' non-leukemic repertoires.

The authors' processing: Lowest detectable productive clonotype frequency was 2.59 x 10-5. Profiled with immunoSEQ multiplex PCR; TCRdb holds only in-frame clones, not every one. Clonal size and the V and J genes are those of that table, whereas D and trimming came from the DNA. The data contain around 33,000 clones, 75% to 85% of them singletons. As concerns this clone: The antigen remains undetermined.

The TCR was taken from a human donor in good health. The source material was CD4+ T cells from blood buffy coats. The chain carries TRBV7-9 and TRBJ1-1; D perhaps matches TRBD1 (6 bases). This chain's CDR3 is CASSLQGSDTEAFF. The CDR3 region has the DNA TGTGCCAGCAGCCTACAGGGTTCGGACACTGAAGCTTTCTTT.